What follows describes a single TCR beta chain. Its antigen is undetermined. Trimming stripped 4 bases from V and 1 base from J, with 14 bases between. The CDR3 sequence is 16 residues long. Germline assignment: CDR1 SQVTM and CDR2 ANQGSEA. The entry originates in a study of blood T cells in healthy people across ages. Findings and limits, study-wide: A roughly linear age-dependent decrease characterized TCR beta diversity per million T cells.

Extracted total RNA amounted to at least 6 micrograms for each sample. A second PCR of 7 to 11 cycles used a sample-barcoded 5' primer and a J-beta primer mix. Through a template-switch adaptor with 12 random nucleotides, each cDNA molecule received a tag. Every sample returned 2.5 million or more CDR3-containing paired-end reads. TCRdb passed the 5' RACE reads through MiXCR, listing each CDR3 protein once. This table has over 1,200,000 distinct CDR3 sequences, 59% appearing once. Sample: blood. This sequence joins TRBV29-1 and TRBJ2-6, with D uncertain. This receptor was taken from a man aged 18-30 years in good health. CDR3 sequence reads: CSVVRTLGSGANVLTF. CDR3 coding DNA: TGCAGCGTTGTGCGGACCCTGGGTTCTGGGGCCAACGTCCTGACTTTC.